This TCR beta chain was documented in a study of regulatory T cells in long-lasting Graves disease. This CDR3 spans 16 amino acids. Trimming stripped 5 bases from V and 2 bases from J, with 17 bases between. The germline V gene encodes CDR1 PRHDT and CDR2 FYEKMQ (reference sequence). Construction of the TCR beta libraries employed iRepertoire HTBI primers in conjunction with Arm-PCR of CDR3 regions. MiXCR was run by TCRdb on the multiplex PCR reads, yielding one entry per CDR3 protein. The sample yields 360,000 or so distinct CDR3 sequences, 15% to 20% seen once. This clonotype came up many times. Time point described: newly diagnosed GD, antithyroid drugs for less than 3 months. The TCR library was prepared using RNA isolated from PBMCs. The data also belong to a second study, concerning T cells in Graves' hyperthyroidism and ophthalmopathy.

The chain is built from TRBV13 and TRBJ2-3, with D tentatively TRBD2 (6 bases). Material: peripheral blood mononuclear cells (PBMCs), obtained at new diagnosis, from a patient treated with antithyroid drugs. This TCR was sampled from a man aged 35-49 years with Graves disease. This chain's CDR3 is CASSLYAGLHTDTQYF. DNA of the CDR3: TGTGCCAGCAGCCTCTATGCGGGACTCCACACAGATACGCAGTATTTT. The full variable domain, in which reference TRBV13 and TRBJ2-3 provide the parts outside the CDR3, is AAGVIQSPRHLIKEKRETATLKCYPIPRHDTVYWYQQGPGQDPQFLISFYEKMQSDKGSIPDRFSAQQFSDYHSELNMSSLELGDSALYFCASSLYAGLHTDTQYFGPGTRLTVL.